This record covers a single T cell receptor (beta chain). It was at deep level that the assay was run. Genomic DNA per cell subset filled all wells of several immunoSEQ plates. TCRdb keeps only in-frame clones here, not all; method: immunoSEQ multiplex PCR. This sample has around 510,000 clones; 90% to 97% occur once, and the top ten carry approximately 0.067%. There are 15 residues in the CDR3. V was trimmed by 7 bases and J by 0 bases, leaving 13 bases between them. Per germline, CDR1 SGHNT and CDR2 YENEEA. The data originate from a study of shared clonotypes between healthy human individuals. Study as a whole: Each donor contributed plates that comprised three CD4 naive, three CD4 memory, two CD8 naive and one CD8 memory.

The TCR comes from a woman in her twenties or thirties in good health. The sample comprised naive CD4+ T cells sorted from blood. As to subset: CD45RA+ positively selected. The chain joins TRBV11-3 to TRBJ2-1; D is ambiguous. The CDR3: CASTPGYRSYNEQFF. The DNA for the CDR3 is TGTGCCAGCACGCCCGGGTACCGCTCCTACAATGAGCAGTTCTTC.